This TCR beta chain was sequenced in a study of T-cell reconstitution after alpha-beta-depleted transplantation in children. It was with unique molecular identifiers that the TCRbeta library was prepared. TCRdb used MiXCR to reprocess the PCR reads, holding one entry per CDR3 protein. The sample shows around 800,000 distinct CDR3 sequences, less than 20% of them seen only once. This clonotype showed up just a few times. Its target is unknown. Broader study findings: After one year, T-cell counts and TCRbeta diversity mostly came from new T cells. Reports say that about two months after transplant, the alpha-beta T cells came out of several hundred graft clones that had expanded.

The input for sequencing was PBMCs, mostly from graft donor cells, taken 360 days after TCRalphabeta/CD19-depleted stem cell transplant. The clonotype comes from a male patient younger than 18 who had a stem cell transplant for acute lymphoblastic leukemia, so the T cells may come from the graft donor.

CDR3 in DNA: TGCGCCAGCAGCCCGGTGGACCTAGCGGGGGGCAATGAGCAGTTCTTC. This codes for CASSPVDLAGGNEQFF. This rearrangement joins TRBV4-1 to TRBJ2-1, with 11 positions matching TRBD2. Per the germline V gene, CDR1 is MGHRA and CDR2 is YSYEKL. Trimming cost V 4 bases and J 6 bases; bases outside gene matches: 8. The CDR3 totals 16 residues.